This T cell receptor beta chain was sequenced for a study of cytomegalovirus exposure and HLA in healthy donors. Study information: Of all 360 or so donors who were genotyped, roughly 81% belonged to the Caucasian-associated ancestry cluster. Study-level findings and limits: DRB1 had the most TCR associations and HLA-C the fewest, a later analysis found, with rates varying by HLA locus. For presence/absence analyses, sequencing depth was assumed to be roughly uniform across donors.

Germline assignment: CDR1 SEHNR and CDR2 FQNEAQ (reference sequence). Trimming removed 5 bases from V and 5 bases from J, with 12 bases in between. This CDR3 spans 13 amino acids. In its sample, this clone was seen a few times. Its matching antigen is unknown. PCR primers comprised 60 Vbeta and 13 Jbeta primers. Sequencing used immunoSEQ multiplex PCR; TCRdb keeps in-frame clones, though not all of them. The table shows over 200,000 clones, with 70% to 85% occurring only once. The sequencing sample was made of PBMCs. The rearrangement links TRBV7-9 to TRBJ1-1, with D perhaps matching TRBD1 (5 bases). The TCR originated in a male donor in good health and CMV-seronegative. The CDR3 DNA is TGTGCCAGCAGCCAGCGTTCAGGGACTGAAGCTTTCTTT. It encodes CASSQRSGTEAFF. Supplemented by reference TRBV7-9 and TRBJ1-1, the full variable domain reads DTGVSQNPRHKITKRGQNVTFRCDPISEHNRLYWYRQTLGQGPEFLTYFQNEAQLEKSRLLSDRFSAERPKGSFSTLEIQRTEQGDSAMYLCASSQRSGTEAFFGQGTRLTVV.